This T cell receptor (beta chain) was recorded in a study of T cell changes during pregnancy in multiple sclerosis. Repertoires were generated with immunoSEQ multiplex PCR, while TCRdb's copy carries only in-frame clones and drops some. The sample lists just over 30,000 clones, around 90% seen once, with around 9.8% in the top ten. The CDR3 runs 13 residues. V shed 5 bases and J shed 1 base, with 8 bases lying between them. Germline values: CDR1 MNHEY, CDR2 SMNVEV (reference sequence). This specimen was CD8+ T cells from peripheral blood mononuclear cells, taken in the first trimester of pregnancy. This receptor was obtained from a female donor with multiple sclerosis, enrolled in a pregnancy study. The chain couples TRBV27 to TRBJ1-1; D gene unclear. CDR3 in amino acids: CASSPMANTEAFF. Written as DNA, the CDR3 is TGTGCCAGCAGTCCCATGGCGAACACTGAAGCTTTCTTT.